This entry is about one T cell receptor beta chain. Investigators performed immunoSEQ version v3.0 at survey level. Data came from immunoSEQ multiplex PCR; TCRdb stores just in-frame clones and leaves some out. This table holds roughly 34,000 clones, about 76% found once. Germline V gene data show CDR1 as MNHNY and CDR2 as SVGAGI (reference sequence). The CDR3 totals 14 residues. V was trimmed by 8 bases and J by 0 bases, leaving 11 bases between them. The sample is drawn from a study of long-term antiretroviral therapy in people with HIV. This receptor was obtained from a man between 18 and 29 years old with HIV. Sequenced material: unsorted PBMCs, taken 1.9 years after starting antiretroviral therapy. This chain joins TRBV6-6 and TRBJ1-3, with D maybe TRBD1 (6 bases). The CDR3 nucleotides read TGTGCCAGCGTAACAGGGAGCTCTGGAAACACCATATATTTT. This gives the protein CASVTGSSGNTIYF.